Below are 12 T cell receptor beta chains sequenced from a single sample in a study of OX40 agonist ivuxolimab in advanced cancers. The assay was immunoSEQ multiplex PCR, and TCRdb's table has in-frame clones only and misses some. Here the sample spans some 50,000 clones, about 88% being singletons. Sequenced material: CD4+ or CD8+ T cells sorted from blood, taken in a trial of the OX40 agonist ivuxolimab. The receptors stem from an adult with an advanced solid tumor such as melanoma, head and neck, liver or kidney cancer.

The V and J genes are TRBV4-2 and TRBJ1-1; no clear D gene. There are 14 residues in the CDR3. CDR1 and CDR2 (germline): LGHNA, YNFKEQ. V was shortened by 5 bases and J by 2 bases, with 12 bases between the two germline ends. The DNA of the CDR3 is TGTGCCAGCAGCTTAAGAGCGGATAACACTGAAGCTTTCTTT. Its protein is CASSLRADNTEAFF.

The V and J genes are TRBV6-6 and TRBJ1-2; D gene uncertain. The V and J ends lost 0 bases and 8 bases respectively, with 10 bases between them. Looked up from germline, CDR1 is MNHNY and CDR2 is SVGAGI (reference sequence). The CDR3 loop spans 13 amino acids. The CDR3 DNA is TGTGCCAGCAGTTACTCGATTAGTGACGGCTACACCTTC. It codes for CASSYSISDGYTF.

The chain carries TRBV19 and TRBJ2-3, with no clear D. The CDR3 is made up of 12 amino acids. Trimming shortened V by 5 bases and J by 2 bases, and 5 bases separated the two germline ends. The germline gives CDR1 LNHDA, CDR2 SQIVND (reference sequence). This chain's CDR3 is CASSEDTDTQYF. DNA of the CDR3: TGTGCCAGTAGTGAGGACACAGATACGCAGTATTTT.

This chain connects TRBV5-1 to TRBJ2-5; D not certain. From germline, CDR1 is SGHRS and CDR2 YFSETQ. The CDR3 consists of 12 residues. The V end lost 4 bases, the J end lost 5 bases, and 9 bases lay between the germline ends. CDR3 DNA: TGCGCCAGCAGCCTTGTCGGGGAGACCCAGTACTTC. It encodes CASSLVGETQYF. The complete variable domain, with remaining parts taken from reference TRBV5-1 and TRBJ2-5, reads KAGVTQTPRYLIKTRGQQVTLSCSPISGHRSVSWYQQTPGQGLQFLFEYFSETQRNKGNFPGRFSGRQFSNSRSEMNVSTLELGDSALYLCASSLVGETQYFGPGTRLLVL.

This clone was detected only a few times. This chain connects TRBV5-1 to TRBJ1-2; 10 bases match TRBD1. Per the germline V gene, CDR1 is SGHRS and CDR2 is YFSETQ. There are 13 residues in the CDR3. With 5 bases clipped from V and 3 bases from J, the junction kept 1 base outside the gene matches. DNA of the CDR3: TGCGCCAGCAGAGGGACAGGGGACTATGGCTACACCTTC. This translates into CASRGTGDYGYTF.

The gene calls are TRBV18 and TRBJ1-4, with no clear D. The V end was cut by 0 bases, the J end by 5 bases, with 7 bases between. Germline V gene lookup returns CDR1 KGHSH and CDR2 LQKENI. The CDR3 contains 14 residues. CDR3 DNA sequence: TGTGCCAGCTCACCACCGGAACAGAATGAAAAACTGTTTTTT. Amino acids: CASSPPEQNEKLFF.

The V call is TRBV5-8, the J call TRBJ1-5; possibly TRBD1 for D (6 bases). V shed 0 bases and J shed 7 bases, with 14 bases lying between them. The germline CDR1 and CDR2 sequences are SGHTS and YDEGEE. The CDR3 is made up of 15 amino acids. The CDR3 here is CASSLARGVDQPQHF. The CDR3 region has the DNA TGTGCCAGCAGCTTGGCGAGGGGGGTAGACCAGCCCCAGCATTTT.

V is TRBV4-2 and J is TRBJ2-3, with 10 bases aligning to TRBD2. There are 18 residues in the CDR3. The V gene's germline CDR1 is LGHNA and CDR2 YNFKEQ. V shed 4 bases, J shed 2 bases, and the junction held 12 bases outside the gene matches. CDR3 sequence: CASSPRGTSDSLTDTQYF. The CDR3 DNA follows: TGTGCCAGCAGCCCAAGAGGGACTAGCGACAGTCTCACAGATACGCAGTATTTT.

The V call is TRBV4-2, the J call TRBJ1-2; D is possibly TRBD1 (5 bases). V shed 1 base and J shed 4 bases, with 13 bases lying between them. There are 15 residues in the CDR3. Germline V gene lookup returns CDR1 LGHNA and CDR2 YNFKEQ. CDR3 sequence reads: CASSQVLGTRYGYTF. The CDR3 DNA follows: TGTGCCAGCAGCCAAGTGCTCGGGACGCGCTATGGCTACACCTTC.

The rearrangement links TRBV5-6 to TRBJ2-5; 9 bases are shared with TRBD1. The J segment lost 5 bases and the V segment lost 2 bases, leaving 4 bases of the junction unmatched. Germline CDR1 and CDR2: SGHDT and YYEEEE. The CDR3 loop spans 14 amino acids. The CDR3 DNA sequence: TGTGCCAGCAGCTTTTACAGGGGGCATGAGACCCAGTACTTC. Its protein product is CASSFYRGHETQYF.

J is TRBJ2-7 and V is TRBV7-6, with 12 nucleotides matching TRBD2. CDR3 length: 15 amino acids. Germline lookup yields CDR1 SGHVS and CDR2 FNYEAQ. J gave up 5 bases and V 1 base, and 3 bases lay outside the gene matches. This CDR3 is CASSLGLAGVNEQYF. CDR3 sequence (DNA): TGTGCCAGCAGCTTAGGACTAGCGGGAGTAAACGAGCAGTACTTC.

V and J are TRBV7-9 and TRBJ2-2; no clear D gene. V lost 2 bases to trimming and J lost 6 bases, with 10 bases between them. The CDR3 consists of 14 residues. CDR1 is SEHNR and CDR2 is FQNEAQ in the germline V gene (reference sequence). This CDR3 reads CASSLSSMSGELFF. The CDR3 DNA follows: TGTGCCAGCAGCTTAAGCTCTATGTCCGGGGAGCTGTTTTTT.